The next 5 T cell receptor beta chains were all read from a single sample in a study of blood T cell repertoires in COVID-19. TCRdb's table, derived via immunoSEQ multiplex PCR, lists solely in-frame clones and lacks some. Of about 77,000 clones listed, roughly 76% are singletons. Sequencing used peripheral blood. The receptor set was obtained from a man aged 65 to 85 with active or convalescent COVID-19.

The chain carries TRBV21-1 and TRBJ2-7; the table's D call, TRBD2, was not checked against the DNA. TRBV21-1 is shown as a pseudogene. CDR3 length equals 17 residues. The CDR3 DNA reads as TGTGCCAGCAGCTTAGCCGGGACTAGCGGGGGTATGAACGAGCAGTACTTC. Protein: CASSLAGTSGGMNEQYF.

The chain combines TRBV11-2 with TRBJ1-4; 9 bases are shared with TRBD1. CDR1 and CDR2 (germline): SGHAT, FQNNGV. After removal of 1 base from V and 5 bases from J, the junction contained 5 bases not matched to a gene. The CDR3 spans 16 residues. CDR3 in amino acids: CASSLAPGQGNEKLFF. The CDR3 nucleotides are TGTGCCAGCAGCTTAGCACCGGGACAGGGAAATGAAAAACTGTTTTTT.

The J gene is TRBJ1-4, the V gene TRBV2; 7 bases map to TRBD1. Germline V gene lookup returns CDR1 SNHLY and CDR2 FYNNEI. The V and J ends lost 9 bases and 5 bases, in that order; junction bases with no gene match: 3. The CDR3 has 12 amino acids. The CDR3: CASSGGNEKLFF. The CDR3 bases are TGTGCCAGTTCAGGGGGGAATGAAAAACTGTTTTTT. The full variable domain, in which reference TRBV2 and TRBJ1-4 provide the parts outside the CDR3, is EPEVTQTPSHQVTQMGQEVILRCVPISNHLYFYWYRQILGQKVEFLVSFYNNEISEKSEIFDDQFSVERPDGSNFTLKIRSTKLEDSAMYFCASSGGNEKLFFGSGTQLSVL.

This chain joins TRBV5-4 and TRBJ2-3; 9 bases line up with TRBD1. The junction had 13 bases not matched to a gene; V was cut back by 9 bases and J by 2 bases. The CDR3 extends over 16 amino acids. Germline V gene lookup returns CDR1 SGHNT and CDR2 YYREEE (reference sequence). CDR3 bases: TGTGCCATCACTTTTAAGGACAGGGGAAACACAGATACGCAGTATTTT. This gives the protein CAITFKDRGNTDTQYF.

This chain uses TRBV4-2 with TRBJ2-3, with TRBD2 as a possible D gene (6 bases). The CDR3 has 16 residues. The V gene's germline CDR1 is LGHNA and CDR2 YNFKEQ. The V end lost 1 base, the J end lost 0 bases, and 11 bases lay between the germline ends. CDR3 coding DNA: TGTGCCAGCAGCCAAGGACGGGACTCTAGCACAGATACGCAGTATTTT. Protein sequence: CASSQGRDSSTDTQYF.